This TCR beta chain was sequenced for a study of cytomegalovirus exposure and HLA in healthy donors. Unrecorded immune exposure was likely among donors, who were nominally healthy when sampled. The PCR made use of 60 Vbeta and 13 Jbeta primers. Using immunoSEQ multiplex PCR, the repertoire was profiled, and TCRdb retains in-frame clones only, with some absent. The sample has 150,000 to 200,000 clones, just under 80% seen once. This sequence originates from a woman aged 45-65 years in good health and CMV-seropositive. Sequenced: PBMCs.

CDR3 region: CASSPRTANTGELFF. The CDR3 DNA follows: TGTGCCAGCAGCCCCAGGACAGCGAACACCGGGGAGCTGTTTTTT. The chain is built from TRBV9 and TRBJ2-2; weak D call: TRBD1 (6 bases). CDR1 SGDLS and CDR2 YYNGEE come from the germline V gene. The CDR3 covers 15 residues. The V end was cut by 4 bases, the J end by 0 bases, with 10 bases between.